These 9 T cell receptor beta chains originate from one sample sequenced in a study of CD8 T cells in Susac syndrome. Reverse transcription of roughly 0.5 to 1 ug RNA was carried out with random hexamers. TCRdb called the immunoSEQ multiplex PCR reads again in MiXCR, with one record for every CDR3 protein. The sample lists about 76,000 distinct CDR3 sequences; about 93% were seen once. Sequences were obtained from CD8+ T cells from PBMCs. These receptors all stem from a human donor with Susac syndrome.

The chain has TRBV13 and TRBJ1-1; D unresolved. CDR3 length: 12 amino acids. Germline CDR1 PRHDT, CDR2 FYEKMQ (reference sequence). The germline V and J ends were trimmed by 5 bases and 5 bases, with 9 bases remaining between them. The CDR3: CASSPQSTEAFF. The CDR3 DNA is TGTGCCAGCAGCCCCCAATCGACTGAAGCTTTCTTT.

The chain links TRBV10-2 to TRBJ2-4; D gene uncertain. The CDR3 runs 14 residues. Germline V CDR1 and CDR2: WSHSY, SAAADI. The V gene lost 4 bases and the J gene lost 0 bases, with 7 bases spanning the gap. DNA of the CDR3: TGCGCCAGCAGTGGGGCATTAGCCAAAAACATTCAGTACTTC. It translates to CASSGALAKNIQYF.

The chain joins TRBV3-1 to TRBJ2-5; D may correspond to TRBD1 or TRBD2 (7 bases each). The CDR3 runs to 15 residues. Germline CDR1 LGHDT, CDR2 YNNKEL (reference sequence). V was trimmed by 2 bases and J by 4 bases, leaving 14 bases between them. The CDR3 region is CASSQSRGGGETQYF. CDR3 bases: TGTGCCAGCAGCCAATCCAGGGGGGGTGGAGAGACCCAGTACTTC.

The J gene is TRBJ2-5, the V gene TRBV6-1, with a possible D match to TRBD2 (6 bases). From germline, CDR1 is MNHNS and CDR2 SASEGT. V gave up 0 bases and J gave up 2 bases, with 19 bases separating them. This CDR3 contains 18 residues. Here the CDR3 reads CASSEAPGAAGTQETQYF. The CDR3 region has the DNA TGTGCCAGCAGTGAAGCCCCTGGGGCCGCCGGGACTCAAGAGACCCAGTACTTC.

The V gene is TRBV19, the J gene TRBJ2-3; D unclear. Germline V gives CDR1 LNHDA, CDR2 SQIVND (reference sequence). Trimming left V 8 bases short and J 8 bases short, with 11 bases between. The CDR3 covers 11 residues. CDR3 residues: CASSLGLTQYF. CDR3 DNA sequence: TGTGCCAGTTCTCTTGGGCTTACGCAGTATTTT.

This chain joins TRBV7-8 and TRBJ2-7, with a possible D match to TRBD2 (5 bases). Trimming took 4 bases from V and 0 from J, leaving 16 bases between them. Germline assignment: CDR1 SGHVS and CDR2 FQNEAQ. The CDR3 length is 16 residues. The CDR3 loop reads CASSSSEDWSSYEQYF. The CDR3 bases are TGTGCCAGCAGCTCTAGTGAGGACTGGAGCTCCTACGAGCAGTACTTC.

The genes are TRBV7-2 and TRBJ2-7; no firm D call. The V end lost 4 bases, the J end lost 1 base, and 8 bases lay between the germline ends. The germline V gene encodes CDR1 SGHTA and CDR2 FQGNSA. The CDR3 contains 13 residues. For the CDR3, the DNA is TGTGCCAGCAGCTCTAGTTTTTCCTACGAGCAGTACTTC. This codes for CASSSSFSYEQYF.

V usage is TRBV5-8 and J usage is TRBJ2-2; D call uncertain. The CDR3 covers 14 residues. CDR1 and CDR2 from the germline V gene are SGHTS and YDEGEE. The V and J ends lost 3 bases and 6 bases respectively, with 12 bases between them. The CDR3 loop is CASSSFGAAGELFF. In nucleotides, the CDR3 is TGTGCCAGCAGCTCATTTGGTGCGGCCGGGGAGCTGTTTTTT.

The rearrangement joins TRBV7-9 to TRBJ2-1, with 7 positions matching TRBD1. CDR1 SEHNR and CDR2 FQNEAQ come from the germline V gene (reference sequence). The CDR3 sequence is 14 residues long. V lost 5 bases to trimming and J lost 7 bases; unmatched junction nucleotides: 8. The CDR3 DNA sequence: TGTGCCAGCAGCCGCGACAGGGCAGTAAATGAGCAGTTCTTC. As protein: CASSRDRAVNEQFF.